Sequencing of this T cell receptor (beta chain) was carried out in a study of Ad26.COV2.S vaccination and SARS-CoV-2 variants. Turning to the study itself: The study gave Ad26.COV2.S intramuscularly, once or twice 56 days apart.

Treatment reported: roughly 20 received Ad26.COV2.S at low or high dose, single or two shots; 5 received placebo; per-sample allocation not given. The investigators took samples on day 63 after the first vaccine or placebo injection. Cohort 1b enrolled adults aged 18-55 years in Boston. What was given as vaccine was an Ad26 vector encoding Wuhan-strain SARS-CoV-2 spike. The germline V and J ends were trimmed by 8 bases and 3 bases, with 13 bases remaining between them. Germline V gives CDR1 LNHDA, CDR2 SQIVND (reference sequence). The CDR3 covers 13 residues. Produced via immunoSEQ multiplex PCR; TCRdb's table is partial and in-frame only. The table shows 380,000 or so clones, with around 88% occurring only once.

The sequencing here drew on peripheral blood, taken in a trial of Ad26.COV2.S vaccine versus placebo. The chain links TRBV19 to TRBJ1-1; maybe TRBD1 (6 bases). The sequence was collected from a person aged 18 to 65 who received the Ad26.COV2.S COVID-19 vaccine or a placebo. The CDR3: CASGDRRDTEAFF. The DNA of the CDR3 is TGTGCCAGTGGCGACAGGCGCGACACTGAAGCTTTCTTT.